This T cell receptor beta chain stems from a study of blood T cell repertoires in COVID-19. Turning to the study itself: T cells, B-cell-depleted T cells, or PBMCs provided the cDNA or gDNA that served as material.

TCRdb's copy holds only in-frame clones and misses some; the assay was immunoSEQ multiplex PCR. The top ten clones hold 14% of a sample with approximately 49,000 clones, 80% to 85% of them seen once. Trimming removed 5 bases at V and 3 bases at J, with 20 bases between. The CDR3 extends over 16 amino acids. From germline, CDR1 is MDHEN and CDR2 SYDVKM. This TCR was recovered from a human donor with acute or convalescent COVID-19. The donor label of this sample is uncertain. The source material was peripheral blood. The V call is TRBV28, the J call TRBJ2-7; D perhaps matches TRBD2 (7 bases). The chain's CDR3 is CASSPPPGGLFYEQYF. CDR3 bases: TGTGCCAGCAGTCCTCCCCCCGGGGGGCTCTTCTACGAGCAGTACTTC.